Each of the 30 T cell receptor beta chains below was sequenced from the same sample in a study of cytomegalovirus exposure and HLA in healthy donors. The PCR was carried out with 60 Vbeta primers and 13 Jbeta primers. Assay: immunoSEQ multiplex PCR; the TCRdb copy retains only in-frame clones and omits some. The table shows some 200,000 clones, with about 80% occurring only once. The specimen was PBMCs. Receptor source: a man between 18 and 35 years old in good health and CMV-seronegative.

The chain uses TRBV5-1 and TRBJ2-3; possible D gene TRBD2, 6 bases. Trimming took off 0 bases at V and 6 bases at J, with 8 bases between the two ends. This CDR3 has 13 amino acids. Germline V gene data show CDR1 as SGHRS and CDR2 as YFSETQ. CDR3 nucleotides: TGCGCCAGCAGCTTGGCCAGCGGGGATACGCAGTATTTT. Encoded protein: CASSLASGDTQYF. Combining the CDR3 with reference TRBV5-1 and TRBJ2-3 gives the whole variable domain KAGVTQTPRYLIKTRGQQVTLSCSPISGHRSVSWYQQTPGQGLQFLFEYFSETQRNKGNFPGRFSGRQFSNSRSEMNVSTLELGDSALYLCASSLASGDTQYFGPGTRLTVL.

The rearrangement joins TRBV10-3 to TRBJ1-2; TRBD1 aligns across 7 bases. V was pared by 10 bases and J by 2 bases, with 4 bases of the junction left unmatched. The CDR3 contains 12 residues. CDR1 is ENHRY and CDR2 is SYGVKD in the germline V gene. The CDR3 DNA reads as TGTGCCACCGACAGGGCCAACTATGGCTACACCTTC. Translating gives CATDRANYGYTF.

This clone came up a few times. The chain couples TRBV28 to TRBJ2-5; D unresolved. The assigned J gene may be wrong: the sequence end matches TRBJ2-7 better. Germline CDR1 reads MDHEN; CDR2 reads SYDVKM. This CDR3 region has 12 residues. The CDR3 DNA is TGTGCCAGCAGTTTATTAGATTACGAGCAGTACTTC. It specifies CASSLLDYEQYF.

On this clone itself: A junction end diverges from the germline sequence, so it may reflect a read error. The chain employs TRBV29-1 and TRBJ2-2; a weak D match, TRBD2 (5 bases). CDR3 size: 12 residues. CDR1 is SQVTM, CDR2 ANQGSEA, per germline. The CDR3 loop is CSVDGNSGELFF. Here the CDR3 DNA reads TGCAGCGTTGACGGGAACAGCGGGGAGCTGTTTTTT.

This chain links TRBV28 with TRBJ2-5, with a tentative D call TRBD2 (6 bases). The CDR3 has 15 residues. The V end was cut by 5 bases, the J end by 5 bases, with 18 bases between. Germline CDR1 reads MDHEN; CDR2 reads SYDVKM. In nucleotides, the CDR3 is TGTGCCAGCAGTCCCGCTGGCCCGGCGGGGGAGACCCAGTACTTC. Its translation is CASSPAGPAGETQYF.

The rearrangement joins TRBV4-2 to TRBJ2-1, with TRBD2 matching over 7 bases. The CDR3 is 16 amino acids. With 2 bases clipped from V and 3 bases from J, the junction kept 7 bases outside the gene matches. Germline V gives CDR1 LGHNA, CDR2 YNFKEQ. CDR3 in DNA: TGTGCCAGCAGCCAAACCACTAGCGTAGGCTACAATGAGCAGTTCTTC. Its translation: CASSQTTSVGYNEQFF.

To note about this clone: A junction boundary mismatches the germline segment, possibly from a read error. This chain connects TRBV4-1 to TRBJ2-6, with D maybe TRBD2 (6 bases). Looked up from germline, CDR1 is MGHRA and CDR2 is YSYEKL. The CDR3 loop spans 14 amino acids. CDR3 protein: CASSQDPGVNVLTF. The CDR3 DNA reads TGCGCCAGCAGCCAAGATCCGGGGGTCAACGTCCTGACTTTC.

V and J are TRBV2 and TRBJ1-2; 9 bases fit TRBD1. CDR1 is SNHLY and CDR2 is FYNNEI in the germline V gene. With V trimmed by 5 bases and J by 4 bases, 2 bases remained unmatched. The CDR3 totals 13 residues. This CDR3 reads CASSQGQGYGYTF. The CDR3 nucleotides are TGTGCCAGCAGTCAGGGACAGGGCTATGGCTACACCTTC.

This rearrangement joins TRBV4-1 to TRBJ2-7; the D gene is possibly TRBD1 (6 bases). The V and J ends lost 1 base and 0 bases respectively, with 10 bases between them. CDR1 MGHRA and CDR2 YSYEKL come from the germline V gene. This CDR3 is 15 amino acids long. The CDR3 region has the DNA TGCGCCAGCAGCCAAGGGACAGCAAGCTCCTACGAGCAGTACTTC. Translation gives CASSQGTASSYEQYF.

The rearrangement links TRBV5-1 to TRBJ1-1, with 8 bases that match TRBD1. Germline CDR1 SGHRS, CDR2 YFSETQ. This CDR3 is 16 amino acids long. The trim removed 0 bases at V and 0 bases at J, leaving 4 bases unmatched. The CDR3 spells CASSLGPTGVNTEAFF. Written as DNA, the CDR3 is TGCGCCAGCAGCTTGGGCCCGACAGGGGTGAACACTGAAGCTTTCTTT.

The chain links TRBV30 to TRBJ2-7; 14 bases align to TRBD2. With 2 bases clipped from V and 5 bases from J, the junction kept 5 bases outside the gene matches. Per the germline V gene, CDR1 is GTSNPN and CDR2 is SVGIG (reference sequence). This CDR3 region has 15 residues. Written as DNA, the CDR3 is TGTGCCTGGAGTCTAGGGACTAGCGGGAGCCACGAGCAGTACTTC. Amino acids: CAWSLGTSGSHEQYF.

The CDR3 DNA sequence: TGTGCCAGCAGCTTAGCGCTTGGGGGAGGGCAAGAGACCCAGTACTTC. Protein sequence: CASSLALGGGQETQYF. The V call is TRBV7-2, the J call TRBJ2-5, with TRBD2 identical over 7 bases. The V segment lost 0 bases and the J segment 2 bases; nucleotides outside the gene matches: 6. The V gene's germline CDR1 is SGHTA and CDR2 FQGNSA. This CDR3 has 16 residues.

The rearrangement joins TRBV27 to TRBJ2-3; D is unclear. Germline V gives CDR1 MNHEY, CDR2 SMNVEV (reference sequence). The CDR3 has 16 amino acids. The V and J ends lost 2 bases and 1 base respectively, with 13 bases between them. The CDR3 DNA sequence: TGTGCCAGCAGTTTAATCAACCTGCTAGGCACAGATACGCAGTATTTT. This codes for CASSLINLLGTDTQYF.

The rearrangement links TRBV6-1 to TRBJ2-7; possible D gene TRBD2, 5 bases. V was shortened by 3 bases and J by 11 bases, with 20 bases between the two germline ends. CDR3 length: 14 residues. Germline assignment: CDR1 MNHNS and CDR2 SASEGT. CDR3 nucleotides: TGTGCCAGCAGTGAGAGGGATCCAACTGAAAAGGAGTACTTC. It is translated as CASSERDPTEKEYF.

CDR3 in amino acids: CASRSRGESTEAFF. The CDR3 nucleotides read TGTGCCAGCAGGTCCAGGGGGGAAAGCACTGAAGCTTTCTTT. This sequence joins TRBV7-9 and TRBJ1-1; 7 bases line up with TRBD1. V gave up 6 bases and J gave up 4 bases; unmatched junction bases: 8. CDR3 length: 14 residues. CDR1 and CDR2 from the germline V gene are SEHNR and FQNEAQ (reference sequence).

V usage is TRBV30 and J usage is TRBJ1-1; perhaps TRBD1 as D (6 bases). Germline lookup yields CDR1 GTSNPN and CDR2 SVGIG (reference sequence). Trimming left V 4 bases short and J 1 base short, with 10 bases between. The CDR3 is 13 amino acids. The CDR3 sequence is CAWTAGENTEAFF. The CDR3 DNA follows: TGTGCCTGGACGGCAGGGGAGAACACTGAAGCTTTCTTT.

The chain uses TRBV2 and TRBJ2-5, with TRBD1 matching over 7 bases. V lost 3 bases, J lost 0 bases, and 4 bases stayed unmatched. The germline gives CDR1 SNHLY, CDR2 FYNNEI. The CDR3 totals 15 residues. CDR3 in amino acids: CASSDGDSHQETQYF. The CDR3 DNA follows: TGTGCCAGCAGTGACGGGGACAGCCACCAAGAGACCCAGTACTTC.

The chain uses TRBV11-2 and TRBJ2-7; D gene uncertain. Germline V gene lookup returns CDR1 SGHAT and CDR2 FQNNGV. Trimming cost V 1 base and J 6 bases, with 16 bases left between them. The CDR3 totals 15 residues. CDR3 DNA sequence: TGTGCCAGCAGCTTAGCTGCGACAAACAGAGCCGAGCAGTACTTC. This gives the protein CASSLAATNRAEQYF.

The chain joins TRBV5-6 to TRBJ2-3, with D hard to call. V dropped 4 bases and J dropped 0 bases, with 18 bases sitting between them. Germline values: CDR1 SGHDT, CDR2 YYEEEE. The CDR3 contains 17 residues. This CDR3 reads CASSLAERIFSTDTQYF. The CDR3 bases are TGTGCCAGCAGCCTGGCGGAGAGAATTTTTAGCACAGATACGCAGTATTTT.

This chain links TRBV7-9 with TRBJ2-7, with D possibly being TRBD2 (5 bases). CDR1 is SEHNR, CDR2 FQNEAQ, per germline (reference sequence). V lost 5 bases and J 6 bases, leaving 17 bases between the germline ends. The CDR3 is made up of 14 amino acids. CDR3 sequence: CASSEGAGKGEQYF. The DNA for the CDR3 is TGTGCCAGCAGCGAAGGAGCCGGGAAGGGCGAGCAGTACTTC.

The rearrangement uses TRBV28 and TRBJ1-1; unclear D gene. Per germline, CDR1 MDHEN and CDR2 SYDVKM. V dropped 5 bases and J dropped 13 bases, with 17 bases sitting between them. The CDR3 is 12 residues long. The CDR3 sequence is CASSGGLFLFFF. CDR3 nucleotide sequence: TGTGCCAGCAGTGGAGGGCTTTTTTTGTTTTTCTTT.

This chain joins TRBV27 and TRBJ1-2; a possible D gene is TRBD1 (6 bases). Germline-derived CDR1 and CDR2 are MNHEY and SMNVEV (reference sequence). V shed 2 bases and J shed 5 bases, with 18 bases lying between them. This CDR3 comprises 16 residues. The CDR3 nucleotides are TGTGCCAGCAGTTTAAAGACAGGCTCATTCTTTTATGGCTACACCTTC. Residues: CASSLKTGSFFYGYTF.

The table lists this clone with a few counts. The chain combines TRBV6-5 with TRBJ2-5; a possible D gene is TRBD2 (5 bases). The end of the DNA fits TRBJ2-7 better, so the J call may be wrong. CDR3 length equals 13 residues. CDR1 and CDR2 (germline): MNHEY, SVGAGI. CDR3 in amino acids: CASSYPASGEQYF. Written as DNA, the CDR3 is TGTGCCAGCAGTTACCCCGCGAGCGGCGAGCAGTACTTC.

The chain is built from TRBV20-1 and TRBJ2-1; D ambiguous. The CDR3 totals 10 residues. V shed 6 bases and J shed 7 bases, with 7 bases lying between them. The germline gives CDR1 DFQATT, CDR2 SNEGSKA (reference sequence). This CDR3 reads CSAYKNEQFF. The DNA of the CDR3 is TGCAGTGCCTATAAAAATGAGCAGTTCTTC.

The chain links TRBV5-6 to TRBJ1-2, with 7 bases aligning to TRBD1. This CDR3 region has 15 residues. The germline V gene has CDR1 SGHDT and CDR2 YYEEEE. V shed 4 bases and J 2 bases; nucleotides not matched to a gene: 8. The CDR3 reads CASSPDRPQNYGYTF. The CDR3, as DNA: TGTGCCAGCAGCCCGGACAGGCCCCAGAACTATGGCTACACCTTC.

The genes are TRBV18 and TRBJ1-3, with 8 bases matching TRBD1. The CDR3 consists of 15 residues. Trimming removed 7 bases from V and 0 bases from J; junction bases left unmatched: 5. Per germline, CDR1 KGHSH and CDR2 LQKENI. The CDR3 DNA is TGTGCCAGCTGTAACCAGGGGGCCTCTGGAAACACCATATATTTT. It yields the protein CASCNQGASGNTIYF.

This clone was counted only a few times. The J gene is TRBJ1-1, the V gene TRBV19; TRBD1 might be the D (6 bases). Trimming left V 5 bases short and J 10 bases short, with 23 bases between. This CDR3 has 15 amino acids. The V gene's germline CDR1 is LNHDA and CDR2 SQIVND (reference sequence). CDR3 nucleotides: TGTGCCAGTAGTTCCCTCCCACGGCAGGGGCAGCGAGCTTTCTTT. Its protein product is CASSSLPRQGQRAFF.

This chain uses TRBV10-3 with TRBJ1-4; 7 bases map to TRBD1. This CDR3 region has 14 residues. Germline V lookup: CDR1 ENHRY, CDR2 SYGVKD. V trimming: 5 bases; J trimming: 6 bases; junction bases outside the gene matches: 6. The CDR3 region has the DNA TGTGCCATCAGTCACAGGGGAGACCATGAAAAACTGTTTTTT. Translating gives CAISHRGDHEKLFF.

This clone was picked up one time. This rearrangement joins TRBV7-2 to TRBJ1-3; no clear D gene. The CDR3 is 17 amino acids. CDR1 and CDR2 (germline): SGHTA, FQGNSA. The V end was cut by 0 bases, the J end by 0 bases, with 12 bases between. The CDR3 sequence: CASSLAFSTSSGNTIYF. CDR3 bases: TGTGCCAGCAGCTTAGCATTCTCAACCAGCTCTGGAAACACCATATATTTT.

The rearrangement uses TRBV28 and TRBJ2-7, with a possible D match to TRBD2 (6 bases). CDR3 length equals 14 residues. Germline assignment: CDR1 MDHEN and CDR2 SYDVKM. Trimming removed 2 bases from V and 2 bases from J, with 10 bases in between. The CDR3, as DNA: TGTGCCAGCAGTTTAGGAGGGGATCCCTACGAGCAGTACTTC. Its translation: CASSLGGDPYEQYF. The whole variable domain, remainder taken from reference TRBV28 and TRBJ2-7, is DVKVTQSSRYLVKRTGEKVFLECVQDMDHENMFWYRQDPGLGLRLIYFSYDVKMKEKGDIPEGYSVSREKKERFSLILESASTNQTSMYLCASSLGGDPYEQYFGPGTRLTVT.